The 23 T cell receptor beta chains below were found in one sample sequenced in a study of T cell changes during pregnancy in multiple sclerosis. The assay was immunoSEQ multiplex PCR, and TCRdb's table has in-frame clones only and misses some. The repertoire consists of about 73,000 clones, with roughly 88% occurring once and the leading ten covering more than 8%. The input for sequencing was peripheral blood, taken after pregnancy. These receptors were collected from a female donor in good health, enrolled as a control in a pregnancy study.

The rearrangement joins TRBV19 to TRBJ2-2; TRBD2 is a possible D gene (6 bases). The CDR3 sequence is 15 residues long. Germline V CDR1 and CDR2: LNHDA, SQIVND (reference sequence). V dropped 4 bases and J dropped 1 base, with 10 bases sitting between them. The CDR3 protein is CASSTFSGNTGELFF. CDR3 in DNA: TGTGCCAGTAGTACTTTTAGCGGGAACACCGGGGAGCTGTTTTTT.

V gene TRBV18 combines with J gene TRBJ2-7, with 7 bases identical to TRBD1. CDR1 and CDR2 (germline): KGHSH, LQKENI. This CDR3 has 15 amino acids. V shed 3 bases and J 6 bases; nucleotides not matched to a gene: 11. The DNA for the CDR3 is TGTGCCAGCTCACCCCAGCCCCCTACAGGGGCCGAGCAGTACTTC. Protein sequence: CASSPQPPTGAEQYF.

The chain recombines TRBV11-2 with TRBJ2-7; D gene ambiguous. Germline CDR1 is SGHAT and CDR2 is FQNNGV. The CDR3 loop spans 13 amino acids. V lost 2 bases to trimming and J lost 4 bases, with 9 bases between them. As DNA, the CDR3 is TGTGCCAGCAGCTTAAGCCCCGGTTACGAGCAGTACTTC. Its protein is CASSLSPGYEQYF. The variable domain in full, with the rest retrieved from reference TRBV11-2 and TRBJ2-7, is EAGVAQSPRYKIIEKRQSVAFWCNPISGHATLYWYQQILGQGPKLLIQFQNNGVVDDSQLPKDRFSAERLKGVDSTLKIQPAKLEDSAVYLCASSLSPGYEQYFGPGTRLTVT.

The chain joins TRBV18 to TRBJ1-1; D is possibly TRBD1 (5 bases). Germline V gene lookup returns CDR1 KGHSH and CDR2 LQKENI. The CDR3 length is 14 residues. Deletions cut 3 bases from V and 1 base from J, with 9 bases between. The CDR3 protein is CASSPNGGNTEAFF. As DNA, the CDR3 is TGTGCCAGCTCACCGAACGGGGGGAACACTGAAGCTTTCTTT.

This chain links TRBV6-5 with TRBJ1-2; possible D gene TRBD1, 6 bases. Trimming removed 2 bases from V and 7 bases from J, with 11 bases in between. The germline CDR1 and CDR2 sequences are MNHEY and SVGAGI. The CDR3 is made up of 13 amino acids. The chain's CDR3 is CASSYPGGGGYTF. The DNA for the CDR3 is TGTGCCAGCAGTTACCCGGGAGGGGGTGGCTACACCTTC.

The rearrangement joins TRBV29-1 to TRBJ1-4; 7 bases fit TRBD1. The CDR3 extends over 14 amino acids. V shed 5 bases and J 3 bases; nucleotides not matched to a gene: 6. The V gene's germline CDR1 is SQVTM and CDR2 ANQGSEA. CDR3 amino acids: CSVLDRVANEKLFF. DNA of the CDR3: TGCAGCGTTTTAGACAGGGTTGCTAATGAAAAACTGTTTTTT.

The V and J genes are TRBV7-2 and TRBJ2-5; 7 bases agree with TRBD1. V gave up 5 bases and J gave up 5 bases; unmatched junction bases: 11. This CDR3 is built from 15 residues. CDR1 is SGHTA, CDR2 FQGNSA, per germline. CDR3 sequence (DNA): TGTGCCAGCAGCGTTATAAAGGGGGCTAGGGAGACCCAGTACTTC. This codes for CASSVIKGARETQYF.

The gene calls are TRBV4-2 and TRBJ2-1; 9 nucleotides match TRBD2. The V gene end was trimmed by 3 bases and the J gene end by 2 bases; junction bases not matched to a gene: 2. The CDR3 extends over 15 amino acids. Germline V gene data show CDR1 as LGHNA and CDR2 as YNFKEQ. The CDR3 loop reads CASSQTSGTYNEQFF. CDR3 bases: TGTGCCAGCAGCCAGACTAGCGGTACCTACAATGAGCAGTTCTTC.

This chain joins TRBV11-2 and TRBJ2-2, with D possibly matching TRBD2 (7 bases). The V and J ends lost 4 bases and 3 bases respectively, with 21 bases between them. Per the germline V gene, CDR1 is SGHAT and CDR2 is FQNNGV. The CDR3 has 18 amino acids. The DNA for the CDR3 is TGTGCCAGCAGCTGGGGGGACTGGCGGGGGCCTGACACCGGGGAGCTGTTTTTT. As protein: CASSWGDWRGPDTGELFF.

This clone was detected once. The genes are TRBV10-3 and TRBJ2-1; perhaps TRBD2 as D (5 bases). The CDR3 is made up of 16 amino acids. The V gene's germline CDR1 is ENHRY and CDR2 SYGVKD. Trimming shortened V by 0 bases and J by 10 bases, and 19 bases separated the two germline ends. For the CDR3, the DNA is TGTGCCATCAGTGAGTCTAAGGCTCTAGCCCGCCGGGAGCAGTTCTTC. Translated, it gives CAISESKALARREQFF.

The rearrangement links TRBV7-6 to TRBJ1-1; a possible D gene is TRBD1 (5 bases). V gave up 3 bases and J gave up 0 bases, with 8 bases separating them. Germline CDR1 and CDR2: SGHVS and FNYEAQ. CDR3 length: 14 amino acids. CDR3 bases: TGTGCCAGCAGCTTCGGGGGGATGAACACTGAAGCTTTCTTT. It encodes CASSFGGMNTEAFF.

The chain couples TRBV4-2 to TRBJ2-1; the match to TRBD2 covers 10 bases. The germline gives CDR1 LGHNA, CDR2 YNFKEQ. This CDR3 comprises 18 residues. V was pared by 0 bases and J by 8 bases, with 13 bases of the junction left unmatched. CDR3 in amino acids: CASSQEAPLAGSLYEQFF. CDR3 DNA sequence: TGTGCCAGCAGCCAAGAAGCCCCACTAGCGGGATCGTTGTATGAGCAGTTCTTC.

The chain couples TRBV30 to TRBJ2-1; TRBD2 agrees at 7 bases. J gave up 6 bases and V 1 base, and 9 bases lay outside the gene matches. The CDR3 is 15 residues long. Germline CDR1 and CDR2: GTSNPN and SVGIG (reference sequence). The CDR3 region is CAWSASGPRPNEQFF. Here the CDR3 DNA reads TGTGCCTGGAGTGCTAGCGGCCCACGGCCCAATGAGCAGTTCTTC. The full variable domain, with the rest looked up from reference TRBV30 and TRBJ2-1, is SQTIHQWPATLVQPVGSPLSLECTVEGTSNPNLYWYRQAAGRGLQLLFYSVGIGQISSEVPQNLSASRPQDRQFILSSKKLLLSDSGFYLCAWSASGPRPNEQFFGPGTRLTVL.

The V call is TRBV5-1, the J call TRBJ2-7; a possible D gene is TRBD2 (6 bases). The CDR3 runs 14 residues. Trimming took off 4 bases at V and 4 bases at J, with 15 bases between the two ends. Germline-derived CDR1 and CDR2 are SGHRS and YFSETQ. CDR3 sequence reads: CASSGRTVDYEQYF. The CDR3 bases are TGCGCCAGCAGCGGGAGGACTGTTGATTACGAGCAGTACTTC.

The sample holds one count of this clone. The rearrangement uses TRBV2 and TRBJ1-5; D is perhaps TRBD1 (5 bases). CDR3 length equals 15 residues. V was clipped by 4 bases and J by 7 bases, with 17 bases between them. Germline-derived CDR1 and CDR2 are SNHLY and FYNNEI. CDR3 amino acids: CASSADGGGRQPQHF. The CDR3 region has the DNA TGTGCCAGCAGTGCCGACGGGGGGGGACGGCAGCCCCAGCATTTT.

The chain employs TRBV5-5 and TRBJ2-2; 7 bases agree with TRBD2. The germline V gene encodes CDR1 SGHKS and CDR2 YYEKEE (reference sequence). V trimming: 1 base; J trimming: 4 bases; junction bases outside the gene matches: 1. This CDR3 comprises 14 residues. Written as DNA, the CDR3 is TGTGCCAGCAGCTTGACGGGGGGCACCGGGGAGCTGTTTTTT. Protein: CASSLTGGTGELFF. The whole variable domain, remainder taken from reference TRBV5-5 and TRBJ2-2, is DAGVTQSPTHLIKTRGQQVTLRCSPISGHKSVSWYQQVLGQGPQFIFQYYEKEERGRGNFPDRFSARQFPNYSSELNVNALLLGDSALYLCASSLTGGTGELFFGEGSRLTVL.

The V call is TRBV6-1, the J call TRBJ2-7; maybe TRBD2 (5 bases). Germline V lookup: CDR1 MNHNS, CDR2 SASEGT. The CDR3 has 15 amino acids. V lost 7 bases and J lost 2, with 18 bases in between. CDR3 DNA sequence: TGTGCCAGCACCGAACCCGGACTTTCCGCCTACGAGCAGTACTTC. It encodes CASTEPGLSAYEQYF.

The chain's CDR3 is CASSLGPSGGAYEQYF. The CDR3 DNA reads TGCGCCAGCAGCTTGGGACCTAGCGGGGGGGCCTACGAGCAGTACTTC. This chain uses TRBV5-1 with TRBJ2-7, with 12 bases identical to TRBD2. The CDR3 has 16 residues. The V and J ends lost 0 bases and 2 bases, in that order; junction bases with no gene match: 3. CDR1 and CDR2 (germline): SGHRS, YFSETQ.

The V call is TRBV10-1, the J call TRBJ2-1; perhaps TRBD1 as D (6 bases). Germline CDR1 reads WNHNN; CDR2 reads SYGVQD (reference sequence). This CDR3 contains 16 residues. The ends were cut back, 3 bases at V and 0 bases at J, with 12 bases in the middle. CDR3 sequence: CASSDRRGSSYNEQFF. For the CDR3, the DNA is TGCGCCAGCAGTGATAGAAGGGGGAGCTCCTACAATGAGCAGTTCTTC.

The chain has TRBV27 and TRBJ1-2, with D maybe TRBD1 (6 bases). Between the trimmed V and J ends, which lost 2 bases and 8 bases, there was a span of 24 bases. The CDR3 loop spans 17 amino acids. CDR1 is MNHEY and CDR2 is SMNVEV in the germline V gene (reference sequence). The CDR3 is CASSLNPRIGGSGGYTF. The CDR3 region has the DNA TGTGCCAGCAGTTTAAACCCTAGGATAGGGGGAAGTGGGGGCTACACCTTC.

The genes are TRBV2 and TRBJ2-1; a possible D gene is TRBD2 (6 bases). This CDR3 contains 15 residues. V lost 10 bases and J lost 4, with 20 bases in between. Germline-derived CDR1 and CDR2 are SNHLY and FYNNEI. Written as DNA, the CDR3 is TGTGCCAACAGCGGCGGGGAACTTGTTTACAATGAGCAGTTCTTC. As protein: CANSGGELVYNEQFF.

The rearrangement joins TRBV18 to TRBJ1-1; possibly TRBD1 for D (5 bases). Germline-derived CDR1 and CDR2 are KGHSH and LQKENI. V shed 5 bases and J shed 1 base, with 8 bases lying between them. This CDR3 spans 13 amino acids. CDR3 sequence (DNA): TGTGCCAGCTCATCCGACAGGAACACTGAAGCTTTCTTT. It is translated as CASSSDRNTEAFF. Drawing the rest from reference TRBV18 and TRBJ1-1, the complete variable domain is NAGVMQNPRHLVRRRGQEARLRCSPMKGHSHVYWYRQLPEEGLKFMVYLQKENIIDESGMPKERFSAEFPKEGPSILRIQQVVRGDSAAYFCASSSDRNTEAFFGQGTRLTVV.

The CDR3, as DNA: TGCAGCGTCGGACAGGGCGAGACCCAGTACTTC. Its translation is CSVGQGETQYF. The J gene is TRBJ2-5, the V gene TRBV29-1; 8 bases match TRBD1. The germline V gene encodes CDR1 SQVTM and CDR2 ANQGSEA. The CDR3 totals 11 residues. The V gene end was trimmed by 6 bases and the J gene end by 5 bases; junction bases not matched to a gene: 2.